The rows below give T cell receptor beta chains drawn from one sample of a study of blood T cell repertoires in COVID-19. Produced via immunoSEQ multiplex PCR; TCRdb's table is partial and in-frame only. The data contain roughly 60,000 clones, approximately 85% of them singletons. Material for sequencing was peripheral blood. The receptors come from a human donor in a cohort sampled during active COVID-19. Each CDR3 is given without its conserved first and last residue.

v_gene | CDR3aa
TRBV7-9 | ASSSTLTSRAYEQY
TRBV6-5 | ASTNGQRQY
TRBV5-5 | ASSLVTGKYEQY
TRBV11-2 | ASSFTGLLNEQF
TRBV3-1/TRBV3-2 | ASSPNRGHTIY
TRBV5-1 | ASSLAGGPSDTQY
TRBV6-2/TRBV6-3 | ASSYSFQSGNIQY
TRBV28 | ASRGQALATNEKLF
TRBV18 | ASSPTGEDRGYT
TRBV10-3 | AISGGSGRAEETQY
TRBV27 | ASSLLGAGEQY
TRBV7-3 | ASSSRYRDNEQF
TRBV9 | ASSAGTGDGTDTQY
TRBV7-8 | ASSYAGVADTQY
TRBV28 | ASSLRGYGYT
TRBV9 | ASSVSRGGEQF
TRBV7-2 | ASSLRGDRGRAL
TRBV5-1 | ASSSSPGAGANVLT
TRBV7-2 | ASSSQGQLSGANVLT
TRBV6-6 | ASSPQGTDTQY
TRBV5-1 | ASSPGGSSYEQY
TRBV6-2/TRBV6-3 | ASSTTGNYGYT
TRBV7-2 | ASRSPGTGDHYGYT
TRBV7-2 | ASSSWGSGDQPQH
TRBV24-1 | ATSDGGRPDQPQH
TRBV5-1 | ASSPQGLDSNQPQH
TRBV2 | ASHHLGVDEQF
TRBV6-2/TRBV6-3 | ASSYAGQAEQY
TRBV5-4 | ASSPRSSVGYGYT
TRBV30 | AWSPDRGNQPQH
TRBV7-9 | ASSKQGASGNTIY
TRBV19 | ASSGPEGGHPSTDTQY
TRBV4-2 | ASSQDGAGSNQPQH
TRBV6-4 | ASSDGPGGITQY
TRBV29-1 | SVGRDPYEQY